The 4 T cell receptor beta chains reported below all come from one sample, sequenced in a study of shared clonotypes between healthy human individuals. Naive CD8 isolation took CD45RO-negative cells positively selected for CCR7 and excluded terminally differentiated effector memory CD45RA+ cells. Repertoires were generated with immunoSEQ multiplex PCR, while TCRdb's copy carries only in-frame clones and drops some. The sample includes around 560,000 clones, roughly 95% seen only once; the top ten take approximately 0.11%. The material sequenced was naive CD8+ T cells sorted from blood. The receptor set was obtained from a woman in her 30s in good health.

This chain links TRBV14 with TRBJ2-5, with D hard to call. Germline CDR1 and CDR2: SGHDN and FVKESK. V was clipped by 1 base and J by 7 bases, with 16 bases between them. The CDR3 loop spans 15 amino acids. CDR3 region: CASSQVMTPRWTQYF. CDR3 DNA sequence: TGTGCCAGCAGCCAAGTTATGACTCCACGGTGGACCCAGTACTTC.

The CDR3 protein is CASRMGGGYSYEQYF. DNA for the CDR3: TGTGCCAGCAGAATGGGGGGAGGGTACTCCTACGAGCAGTACTTC. The genes are TRBV6-6 and TRBJ2-5; 7 positions agree with TRBD2. TRBJ2-7 explains the end of the DNA better; the J call may be wrong. CDR3 length: 15 residues. Germline lookup yields CDR1 MNHNY and CDR2 SVGAGI (reference sequence).

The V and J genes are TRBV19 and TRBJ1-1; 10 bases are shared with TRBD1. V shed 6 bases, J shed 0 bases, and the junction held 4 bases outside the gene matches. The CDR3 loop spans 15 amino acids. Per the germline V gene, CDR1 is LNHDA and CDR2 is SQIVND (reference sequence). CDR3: CASRPGQGLNTEAFF. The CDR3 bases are TGTGCCAGTAGGCCGGGACAGGGGCTGAACACTGAAGCTTTCTTT.

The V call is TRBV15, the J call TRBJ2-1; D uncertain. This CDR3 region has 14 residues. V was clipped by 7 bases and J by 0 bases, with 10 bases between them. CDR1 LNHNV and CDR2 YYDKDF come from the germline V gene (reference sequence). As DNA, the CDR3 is TGTGCCACCAAGGCTACCATCTCCTACAATGAGCAGTTCTTC. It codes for CATKATISYNEQFF.